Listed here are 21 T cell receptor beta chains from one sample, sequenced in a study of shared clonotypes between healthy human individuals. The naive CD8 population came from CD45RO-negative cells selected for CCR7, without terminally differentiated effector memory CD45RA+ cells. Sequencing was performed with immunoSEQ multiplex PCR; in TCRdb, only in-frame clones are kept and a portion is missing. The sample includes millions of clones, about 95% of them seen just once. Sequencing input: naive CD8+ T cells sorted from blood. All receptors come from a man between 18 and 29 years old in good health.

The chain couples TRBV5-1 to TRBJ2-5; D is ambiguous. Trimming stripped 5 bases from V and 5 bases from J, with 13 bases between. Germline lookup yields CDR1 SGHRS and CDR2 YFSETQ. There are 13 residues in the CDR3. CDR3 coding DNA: TGCGCCAGCAGTATGGGCCACGGGGAGACCCAGTACTTC. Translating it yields CASSMGHGETQYF.

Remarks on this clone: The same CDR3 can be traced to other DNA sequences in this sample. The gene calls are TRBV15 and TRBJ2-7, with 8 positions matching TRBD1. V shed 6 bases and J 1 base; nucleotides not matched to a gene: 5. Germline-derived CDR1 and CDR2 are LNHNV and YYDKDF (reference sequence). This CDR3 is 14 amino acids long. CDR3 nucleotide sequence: TGTGCCACCAGTTTCGGGACAGGTTCCTACGAGCAGTACTTC. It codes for CATSFGTGSYEQYF.

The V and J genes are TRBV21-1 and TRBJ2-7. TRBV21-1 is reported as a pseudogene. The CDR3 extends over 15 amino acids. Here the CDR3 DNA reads TGTGCCAGCAGCAAAGGAGGCAGGGAGAACTACGAGCAGTACTTC. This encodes CASSKGGRENYEQYF.

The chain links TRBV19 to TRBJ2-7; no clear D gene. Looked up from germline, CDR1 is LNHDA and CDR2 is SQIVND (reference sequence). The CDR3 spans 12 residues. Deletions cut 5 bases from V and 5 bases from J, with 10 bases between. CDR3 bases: TGTGCCAGTAGTGGTAGGTTCGACGAGCAGTACTTC. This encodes CASSGRFDEQYF.

The DNA for the CDR3 is TGTGCCAGCAGCTTAGAAGAGGGGGAAGCCACCTACGAGCAGTACTTC. Protein product: CASSLEEGEATYEQYF. The genes are TRBV11-2 and TRBJ2-7; D possibly corresponds to TRBD1 (6 bases). CDR3 size: 16 residues. V dropped 0 bases and J dropped 2 bases, with 14 bases sitting between them. Germline CDR1 and CDR2: SGHAT and FQNNGV. The full variable domain, in which reference TRBV11-2 and TRBJ2-7 provide the parts outside the CDR3, is EAGVAQSPRYKIIEKRQSVAFWCNPISGHATLYWYQQILGQGPKLLIQFQNNGVVDDSQLPKDRFSAERLKGVDSTLKIQPAKLEDSAVYLCASSLEEGEATYEQYFGPGTRLTVT.

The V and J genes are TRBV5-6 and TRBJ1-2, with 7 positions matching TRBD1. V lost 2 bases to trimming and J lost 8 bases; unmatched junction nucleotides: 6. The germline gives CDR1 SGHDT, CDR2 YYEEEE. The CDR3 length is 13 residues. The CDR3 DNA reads TGTGCCAGCAGCTTATCGACAGGGCGCGGCTACACCTTC. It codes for CASSLSTGRGYTF.

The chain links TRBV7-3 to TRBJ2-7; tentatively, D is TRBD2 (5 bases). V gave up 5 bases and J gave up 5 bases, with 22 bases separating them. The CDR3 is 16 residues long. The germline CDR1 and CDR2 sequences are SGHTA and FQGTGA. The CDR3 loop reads CASSPKSWPGRHEQYF. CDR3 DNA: TGTGCCAGCAGCCCGAAGTCCTGGCCGGGAAGGCACGAGCAGTACTTC. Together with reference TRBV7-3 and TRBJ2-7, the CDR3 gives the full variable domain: GAGVSQTPSNKVTEKGKYVELRCDPISGHTALYWYRQSLGQGPEFLIYFQGTGAADDSGLPNDRFFAVRPEGSVSTLKIQRTERGDSAVYLCASSPKSWPGRHEQYFGPGTRLTVT.

In DNA, the CDR3 is TGTGCCAGCAGTTTTCCAGGCGAGGGACTGTGGGAGCAGTACTTC. Its protein product is CASSFPGEGLWEQYF. The V gene is TRBV28, the J gene TRBJ2-7; D perhaps matches TRBD2 (6 bases). Germline CDR1 is MDHEN and CDR2 is SYDVKM. CDR3 length: 15 amino acids. Trimming removed 3 bases at V and 7 bases at J, with 19 bases between. Variable domain in full (rest from reference TRBV28 and TRBJ2-7): DVKVTQSSRYLVKRTGEKVFLECVQDMDHENMFWYRQDPGLGLRLIYFSYDVKMKEKGDIPEGYSVSREKKERFSLILESASTNQTSMYLCASSFPGEGLWEQYFGPGTRLTVT.

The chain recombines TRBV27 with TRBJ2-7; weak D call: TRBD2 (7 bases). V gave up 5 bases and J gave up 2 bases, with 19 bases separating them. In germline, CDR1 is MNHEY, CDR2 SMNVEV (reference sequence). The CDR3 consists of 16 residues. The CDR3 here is CASSPSWGGATYEQYF. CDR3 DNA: TGTGCCAGCAGTCCTTCCTGGGGGGGGGCCACCTACGAGCAGTACTTC.

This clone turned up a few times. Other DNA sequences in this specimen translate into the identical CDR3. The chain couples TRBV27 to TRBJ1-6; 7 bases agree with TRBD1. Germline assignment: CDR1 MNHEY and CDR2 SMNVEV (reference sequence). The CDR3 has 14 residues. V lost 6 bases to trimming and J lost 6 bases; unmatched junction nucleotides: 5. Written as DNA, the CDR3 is TGTGCCAGCAGACCAGGGGGAGGTAATTCACCCCTCCACTTT. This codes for CASRPGGGNSPLHF.

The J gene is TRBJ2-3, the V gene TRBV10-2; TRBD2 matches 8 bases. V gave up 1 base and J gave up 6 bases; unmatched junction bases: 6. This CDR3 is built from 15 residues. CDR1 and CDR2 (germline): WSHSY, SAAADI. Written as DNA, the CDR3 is TGCGCCAGCAGTGAGTTGGCGGGGGGTCGGGATACGCAGTATTTT. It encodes CASSELAGGRDTQYF.

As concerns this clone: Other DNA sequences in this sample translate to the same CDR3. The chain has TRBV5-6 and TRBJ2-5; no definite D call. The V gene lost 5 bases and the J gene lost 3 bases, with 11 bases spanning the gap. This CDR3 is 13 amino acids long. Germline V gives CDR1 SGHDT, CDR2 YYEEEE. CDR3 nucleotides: TGTGCCAGCAGTCCCGACCGTGAAGAGACCCAGTACTTC. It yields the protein CASSPDREETQYF.

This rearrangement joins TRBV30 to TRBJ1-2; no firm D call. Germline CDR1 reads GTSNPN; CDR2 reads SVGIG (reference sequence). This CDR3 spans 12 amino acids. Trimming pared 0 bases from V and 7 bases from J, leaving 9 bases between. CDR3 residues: CAWSVDHGGYTF. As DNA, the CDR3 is TGTGCCTGGAGTGTGGATCACGGTGGCTACACCTTC.

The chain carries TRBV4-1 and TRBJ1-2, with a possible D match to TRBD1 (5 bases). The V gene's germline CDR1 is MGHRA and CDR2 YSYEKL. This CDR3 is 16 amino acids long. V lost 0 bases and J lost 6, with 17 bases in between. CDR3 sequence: CASSQDSTPGIHGYTF. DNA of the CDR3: TGCGCCAGCAGCCAAGATTCCACACCAGGGATCCATGGCTACACCTTC.

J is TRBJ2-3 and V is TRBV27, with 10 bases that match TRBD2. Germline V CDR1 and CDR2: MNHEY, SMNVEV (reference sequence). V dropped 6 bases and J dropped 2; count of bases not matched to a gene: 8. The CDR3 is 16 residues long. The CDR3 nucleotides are TGTGCCAGCAGCCCCCAACTAGCGGGGTACACAGATACGCAGTATTTT. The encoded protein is CASSPQLAGYTDTQYF.

CDR3 region: CASSQGGPWAEAFF. CDR3 nucleotide sequence: TGTGCCAGCAGCCAAGGGGGGCCCTGGGCCGAAGCTTTCTTT. The chain links TRBV14 to TRBJ1-1; D perhaps matches TRBD1 (6 bases). CDR1 and CDR2 from the germline V gene are SGHDN and FVKESK. The CDR3 has 14 amino acids. V was cut by 1 base and J by 8 bases, with 14 bases left in between.

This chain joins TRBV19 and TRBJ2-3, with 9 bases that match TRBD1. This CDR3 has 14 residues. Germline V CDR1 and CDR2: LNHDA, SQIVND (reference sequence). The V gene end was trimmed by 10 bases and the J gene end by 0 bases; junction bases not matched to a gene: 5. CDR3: CATRGTGSTDTQYF. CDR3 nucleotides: TGTGCCACCAGAGGGACAGGGAGCACAGATACGCAGTATTTT.

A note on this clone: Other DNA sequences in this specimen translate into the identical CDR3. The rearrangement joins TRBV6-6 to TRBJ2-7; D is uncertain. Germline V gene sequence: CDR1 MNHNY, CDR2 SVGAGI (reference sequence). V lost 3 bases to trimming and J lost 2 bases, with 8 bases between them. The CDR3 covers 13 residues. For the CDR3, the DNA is TGTGCCAGCAGTTATTCCAGTCCCTACGAGCAGTACTTC. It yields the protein CASSYSSPYEQYF.

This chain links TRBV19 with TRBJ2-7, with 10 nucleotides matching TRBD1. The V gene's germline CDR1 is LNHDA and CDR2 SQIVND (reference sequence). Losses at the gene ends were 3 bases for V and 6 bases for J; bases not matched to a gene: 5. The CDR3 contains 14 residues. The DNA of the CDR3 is TGTGCCAGTAGTATGCGGACAGGGGGAAGCGAGCAGTACTTC. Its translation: CASSMRTGGSEQYF.

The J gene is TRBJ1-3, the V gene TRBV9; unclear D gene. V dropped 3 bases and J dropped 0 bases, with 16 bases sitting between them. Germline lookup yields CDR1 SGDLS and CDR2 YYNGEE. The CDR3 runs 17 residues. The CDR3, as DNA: TGTGCCAGCAGCGAACCGTCTAGTCCGAACTCTGGAAACACCATATATTTT. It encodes CASSEPSSPNSGNTIYF.

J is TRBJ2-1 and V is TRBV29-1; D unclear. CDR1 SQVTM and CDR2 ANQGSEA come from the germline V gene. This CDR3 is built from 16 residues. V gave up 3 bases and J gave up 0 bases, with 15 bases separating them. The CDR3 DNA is TGCAGCGTTGACGGAGCCCTTTTTGACTCCTACAATGAGCAGTTCTTC. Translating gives CSVDGALFDSYNEQFF.